This TCR beta chain is drawn from a study of CD8 T cells in Susac syndrome. About 0.5 to 1 ug RNA was reverse transcribed with random hexamers. The method of amplification for TCR beta CDR3 was immunoSEQ multiplex PCR, covering 54 Vbeta and 13 Jbeta. TCRdb ran MiXCR on the immunoSEQ multiplex PCR reads and lists one entry per CDR3 protein. The sample has 100,000 to 150,000 distinct CDR3 sequences; around 95% are singletons. The study sequenced TCR beta in blood CD8+ and CD4+ T cells. TEMRA cells were FACS-enriched, unlike CD8+ and CD4+ T cells, which were negatively isolated. The CDR3 is 13 residues long. V shed 5 bases and J 7 bases; nucleotides not matched to a gene: 6. Germline V lookup: CDR1 GTSNPN, CDR2 SVGIG (reference sequence).

The chain links TRBV30 to TRBJ1-5; 9 nucleotides match TRBD1. The sample was CD8+ T cells from PBMCs. This TCR came from a human donor with Susac syndrome. CDR3: CAWRGQGLQPQHF. The CDR3 nucleotides read TGTGCCTGGCGGGGACAGGGCCTCCAGCCCCAGCATTTT.